The 8 T cell receptor beta chains reported below all come from one sample, sequenced in a study of naive and memory T cell subsets. An equimolar mix of two oligonucleotides served as the beta constant-region primer for TRBC1 and TRBC2. The ligated cDNA underwent four PCR rounds using SP2 and nested alpha and beta constant-region primers. One entry per CDR3 protein, called by TCRdb with MiXCR from the UMI-ligation and nested PCR reads. The table includes about 120,000 distinct CDR3 sequences, roughly 36% detected once. Sequencing used central memory CD4+ T cells from blood. The receptors originated from a human donor in good health.

The chain joins TRBV29-1 to TRBJ2-5; 13 positions match TRBD2. The CDR3 has 14 residues. Germline trimming cut 4 bases from V and 4 bases from J; bases unmatched to any gene: 3. From germline, CDR1 is SQVTM and CDR2 ANQGSEA. CDR3 protein: CSVALAGGLETQYF. The CDR3 DNA reads TGCAGCGTTGCACTAGCGGGAGGGCTAGAGACCCAGTACTTC. Full variable domain (remainder filled in from reference TRBV29-1 and TRBJ2-5): SAVISQKPSRDICQRGTSLTIQCQVDSQVTMMFWYRQQPGQSLTLIATANQGSEATYESGFVIDKFPISRPNLTFSTLTVSNMSPEDSSIYLCSVALAGGLETQYFGPGTRLLVL.

This clonotype turned up a few times. This chain connects TRBV11-2 to TRBJ2-2; a possible D gene is TRBD2 (5 bases). The V gene lost 6 bases and the J gene lost 2 bases, with 10 bases spanning the gap. Germline CDR1 reads SGHAT; CDR2 reads FQNNGV. This CDR3 has 14 residues. CDR3 coding DNA: TGTGCCAGCAGTTGGACTGCTAACACCGGGGAGCTGTTTTTT. Its protein is CASSWTANTGELFF. Full variable domain (remainder filled in from reference TRBV11-2 and TRBJ2-2): EAGVAQSPRYKIIEKRQSVAFWCNPISGHATLYWYQQILGQGPKLLIQFQNNGVVDDSQLPKDRFSAERLKGVDSTLKIQPAKLEDSAVYLCASSWTANTGELFFGEGSRLTVL.

This clonotype was seen only a few times. V usage is TRBV10-3 and J usage is TRBJ2-3, with D perhaps matching TRBD1 (5 bases). CDR3 length: 13 amino acids. Germline V CDR1 and CDR2: ENHRY, SYGVKD. Between the trimmed V and J ends, which lost 10 bases and 2 bases, there was a span of 13 bases. This CDR3 reads CATRPTDTDTQYF. The DNA of the CDR3 is TGTGCCACCAGACCGACAGACACAGATACGCAGTATTTT.

The chain joins TRBV6-2 or TRBV6-3 to TRBJ1-1; the match to TRBD1 covers 12 bases. This CDR3 spans 17 amino acids. Germline V gene lookup returns CDR1 MNHEY and CDR2 SVGEGT. Trimming cost V 4 bases and J 5 bases; bases outside gene matches: 11. The CDR3 region has the DNA TGTGCCAGCAGTTTCCCCTGGGACAGGGGGCTTGGGACTGAAGCTTTCTTT. Its translation is CASSFPWDRGLGTEAFF.

This sequence joins TRBV20-1 and TRBJ1-3; D unresolved. Per germline, CDR1 DFQATT and CDR2 SNEGSKA (reference sequence). This CDR3 is built from 14 residues. Trimming took 3 bases from V and 1 from J, leaving 10 bases between them. The CDR3 DNA sequence: TGCAGTGCTAGTAGGGTTGGGTCTGGAAACACCATATATTTT. It codes for CSASRVGSGNTIYF.

Note on this clonotype: It may be a read error: a sequence one base away is much more abundant. This chain links TRBV28 with TRBJ2-7; D tentatively reads TRBD1 or TRBD2 (5 bases each). The CDR3 covers 14 residues. Germline CDR1 MDHEN, CDR2 SYDVKM. The CDR3 spells CAGRAPGRNYEQYF. In nucleotides, the CDR3 is TGTGCCGGCAGGGCACCGGGACGGAATTACGAGCAGTACTTC.

This chain links TRBV3-1 with TRBJ1-5; no definite D call. CDR3 size: 15 residues. The germline CDR1 and CDR2 sequences are LGHDT and YNNKEL (reference sequence). Trimming cost V 1 base and J 10 bases, with 17 bases left between them. The CDR3 loop reads CASSQGGQARGPQHF. Here the CDR3 DNA reads TGTGCCAGCAGCCAAGGAGGCCAGGCCCGGGGTCCCCAGCATTTT.

In this sample, this clonotype turned up a few times. This chain uses TRBV29-1 with TRBJ1-3; D is ambiguous. This CDR3 has 12 residues. Trimming stripped 4 bases from V and 4 bases from J, with 8 bases between. Germline V lookup: CDR1 SQVTM, CDR2 ANQGSEA. The CDR3 protein is CSVVLGGNTIYF. CDR3 DNA: TGCAGCGTTGTTTTGGGCGGAAACACCATATATTTT.